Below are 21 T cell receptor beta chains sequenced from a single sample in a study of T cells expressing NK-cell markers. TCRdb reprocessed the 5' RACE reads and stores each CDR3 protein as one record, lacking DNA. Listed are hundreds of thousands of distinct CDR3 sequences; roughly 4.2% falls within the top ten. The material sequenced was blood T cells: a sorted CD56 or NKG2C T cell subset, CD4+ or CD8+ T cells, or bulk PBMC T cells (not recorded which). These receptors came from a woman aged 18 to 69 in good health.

The CDR3 protein is CASRSGGAHEQFF. This chain joins TRBV19 and TRBJ2-1; there is no DNA to check the TCRdb D call of TRBD2. The CDR3 extends over 13 amino acids. Germline assignment: CDR1 LNHDA and CDR2 SQIVND (reference sequence).

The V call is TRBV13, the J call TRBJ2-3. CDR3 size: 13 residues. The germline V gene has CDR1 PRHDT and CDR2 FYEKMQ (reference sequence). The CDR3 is CASSLKATDTQYF.

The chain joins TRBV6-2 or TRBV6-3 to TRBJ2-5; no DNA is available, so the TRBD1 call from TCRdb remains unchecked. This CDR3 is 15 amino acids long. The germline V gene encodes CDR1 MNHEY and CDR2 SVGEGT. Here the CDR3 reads CASSPDLTDQETQYF.

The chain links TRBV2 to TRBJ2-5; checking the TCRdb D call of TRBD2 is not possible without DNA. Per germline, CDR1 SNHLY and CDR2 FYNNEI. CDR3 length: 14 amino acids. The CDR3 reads CASSKGLAGETQYF.

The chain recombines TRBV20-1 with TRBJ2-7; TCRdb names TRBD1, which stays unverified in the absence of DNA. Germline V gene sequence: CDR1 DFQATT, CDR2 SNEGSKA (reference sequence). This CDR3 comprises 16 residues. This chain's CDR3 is CSAPKGGTASTYEQYF.

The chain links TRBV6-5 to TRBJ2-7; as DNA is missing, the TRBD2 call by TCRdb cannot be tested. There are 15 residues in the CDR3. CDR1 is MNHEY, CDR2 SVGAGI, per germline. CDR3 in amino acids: CASSLTLAGGHEQYF.

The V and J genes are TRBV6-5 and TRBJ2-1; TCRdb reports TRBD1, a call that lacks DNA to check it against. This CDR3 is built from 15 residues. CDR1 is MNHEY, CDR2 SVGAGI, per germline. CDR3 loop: CASSYSGQSYNEQFF.

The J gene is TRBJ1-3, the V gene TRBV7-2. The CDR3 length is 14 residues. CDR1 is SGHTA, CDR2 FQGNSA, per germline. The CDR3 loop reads CASSSPGSGNTIYF.

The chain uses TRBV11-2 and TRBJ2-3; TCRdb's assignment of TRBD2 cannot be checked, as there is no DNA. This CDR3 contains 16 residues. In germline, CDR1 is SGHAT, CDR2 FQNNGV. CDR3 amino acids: CASSLEVGVRADTQYF.

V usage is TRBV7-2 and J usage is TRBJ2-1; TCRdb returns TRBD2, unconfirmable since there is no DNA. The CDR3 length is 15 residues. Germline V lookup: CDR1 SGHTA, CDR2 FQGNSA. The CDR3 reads CASTSGGPSYNEQFF.

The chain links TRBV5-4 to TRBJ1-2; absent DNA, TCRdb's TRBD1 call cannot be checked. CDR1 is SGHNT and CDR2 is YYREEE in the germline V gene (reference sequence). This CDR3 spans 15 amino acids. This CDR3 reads CASSLAKEGREGYTF. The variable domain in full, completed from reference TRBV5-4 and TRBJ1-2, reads ETGVTQSPTHLIKTRGQQVTLRCSSQSGHNTVSWYQQALGQGPQFIFQYYREEENGRGNFPPRFSGLQFPNYSSELNVNALELDDSALYLCASSLAKEGREGYTFGSGTRLTVV.

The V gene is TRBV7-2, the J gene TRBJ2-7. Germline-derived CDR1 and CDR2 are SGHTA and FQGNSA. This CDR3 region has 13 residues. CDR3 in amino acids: CASSNPLSYEQYF. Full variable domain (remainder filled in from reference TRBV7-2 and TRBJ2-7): GAGVSQSPSNKVTEKGKDVELRCDPISGHTALYWYRQSLGQGLEFLIYFQGNSAPDKSGLPSDRFSAERTGGSVSTLTIQRTQQEDSAVYLCASSNPLSYEQYFGPGTRLTVT.

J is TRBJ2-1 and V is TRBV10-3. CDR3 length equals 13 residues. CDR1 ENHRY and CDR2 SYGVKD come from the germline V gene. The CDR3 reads CAISYQVYNEQFF.

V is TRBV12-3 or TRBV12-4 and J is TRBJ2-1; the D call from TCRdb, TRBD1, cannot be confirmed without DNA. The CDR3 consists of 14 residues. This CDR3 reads CASSFVTGGNEQFF.

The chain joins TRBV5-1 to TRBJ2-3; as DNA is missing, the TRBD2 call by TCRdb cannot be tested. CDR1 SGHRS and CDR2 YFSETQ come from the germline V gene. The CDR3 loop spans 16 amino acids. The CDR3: CASSPITSAGTDTQYF.

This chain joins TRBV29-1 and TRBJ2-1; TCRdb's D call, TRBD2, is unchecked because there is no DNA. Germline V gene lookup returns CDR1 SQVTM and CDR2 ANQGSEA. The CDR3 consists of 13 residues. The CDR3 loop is CSTALAANNEQFF.

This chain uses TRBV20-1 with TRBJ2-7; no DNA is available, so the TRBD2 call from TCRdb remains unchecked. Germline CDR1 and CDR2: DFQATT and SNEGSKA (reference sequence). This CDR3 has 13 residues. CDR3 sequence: CSAKAGGSYEQYF.

CDR3 amino acids: CASSLRGGTDTQYF. The chain couples TRBV12-3 or TRBV12-4 to TRBJ2-3; TCRdb selects TRBD2, and the lack of DNA leaves this call unchecked. The CDR3 is 14 residues long.

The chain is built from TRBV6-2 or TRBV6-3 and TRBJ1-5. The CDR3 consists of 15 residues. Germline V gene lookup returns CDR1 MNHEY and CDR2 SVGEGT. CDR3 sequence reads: CASSYQTPFVGPQHF.

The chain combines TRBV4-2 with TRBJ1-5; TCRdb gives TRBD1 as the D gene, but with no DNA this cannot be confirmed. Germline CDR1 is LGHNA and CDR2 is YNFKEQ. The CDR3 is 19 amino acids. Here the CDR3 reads CASSPGAAGTGYSNQPQHF.

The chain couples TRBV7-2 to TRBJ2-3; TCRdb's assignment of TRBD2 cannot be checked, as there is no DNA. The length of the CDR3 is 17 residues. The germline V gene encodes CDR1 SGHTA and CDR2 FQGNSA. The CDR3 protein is CASSKNGRMISTDTQYF.